The clone carrying this TCR beta chain was observed a single time. Its specificity is not known. This sample was included in a study of T cell responses to AZD1222 COVID-19 vaccine. This CDR3 spans 11 amino acids. The V end lost 6 bases, the J end lost 13 bases, and 13 bases lay between the germline ends. Germline-derived CDR1 and CDR2 are LGHNT and FRNRAP. Assay used: immunoSEQ multiplex PCR; TCRdb lists only in-frame clones, some missing. The table lists under 200,000 clones, 90% to 95% of them singletons. General study findings and limits: Mostly white British, mostly female donors; authors suggested clonal diversity may be underestimated.

The sequences come from peripheral blood, collected 28 days after the second AZD1222 dose. The V call is TRBV12-5, the J call TRBJ1-5; D unresolved. The TCR was taken from an adult who received the AZD1222 COVID-19 vaccine. The CDR3 DNA reads as TGTGCTAGTGGCCAGGAAGGACCACAGCATTTT. This translates into CASGQEGPQHF.